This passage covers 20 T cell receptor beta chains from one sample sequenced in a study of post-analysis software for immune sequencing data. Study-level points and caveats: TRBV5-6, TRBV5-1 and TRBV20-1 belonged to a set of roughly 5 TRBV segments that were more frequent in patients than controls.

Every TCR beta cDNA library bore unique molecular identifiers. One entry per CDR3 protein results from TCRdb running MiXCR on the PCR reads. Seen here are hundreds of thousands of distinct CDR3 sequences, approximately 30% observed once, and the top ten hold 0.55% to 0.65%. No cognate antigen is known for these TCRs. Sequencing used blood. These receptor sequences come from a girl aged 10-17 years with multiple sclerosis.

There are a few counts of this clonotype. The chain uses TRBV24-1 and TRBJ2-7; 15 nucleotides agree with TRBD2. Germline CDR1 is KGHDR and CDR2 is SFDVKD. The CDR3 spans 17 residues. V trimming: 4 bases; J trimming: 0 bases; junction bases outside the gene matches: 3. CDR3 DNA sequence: TGTGCCACCAGTGAGGGGACTAGCGGGAGGCCCTCCTACGAGCAGTACTTC. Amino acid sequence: CATSEGTSGRPSYEQYF.

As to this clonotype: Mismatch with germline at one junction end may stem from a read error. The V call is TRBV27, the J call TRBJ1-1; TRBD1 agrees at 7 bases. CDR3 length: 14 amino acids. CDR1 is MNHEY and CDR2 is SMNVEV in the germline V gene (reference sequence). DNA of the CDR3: TGTGCCAGCAGTTCAGGGGGGTGGGACACTGGAGCTTTCTTT. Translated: CASSSGGWDTGAFF.

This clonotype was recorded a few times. CDR3 nucleotides: TGTGCCAGCAGAGAGACAGGCACCGGGGAGCTGTTTTTT. This encodes CASRETGTGELFF. The chain carries TRBV2 and TRBJ2-2, with D possibly TRBD1 on 6 matching bases. Per germline, CDR1 SNHLY and CDR2 FYNNEI. V was shortened by 6 bases and J by 4 bases, with 9 bases between the two germline ends. This CDR3 region has 13 residues.

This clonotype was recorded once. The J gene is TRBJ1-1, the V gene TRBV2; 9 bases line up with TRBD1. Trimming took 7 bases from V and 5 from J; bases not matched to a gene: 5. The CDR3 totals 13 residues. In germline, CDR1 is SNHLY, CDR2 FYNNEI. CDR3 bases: TGTGCCAGCATCAGACAGGGGGTTACTGAAGCTTTCTTT. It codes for CASIRQGVTEAFF.

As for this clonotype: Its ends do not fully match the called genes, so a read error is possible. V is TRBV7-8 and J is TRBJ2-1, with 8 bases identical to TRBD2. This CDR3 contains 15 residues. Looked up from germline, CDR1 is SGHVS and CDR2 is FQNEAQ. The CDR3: CASSRSGGPYTEQFF. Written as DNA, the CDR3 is TGTGCCAGCAGCCGGAGCGGGGGACCCTACACTGAGCAGTTCTTC.

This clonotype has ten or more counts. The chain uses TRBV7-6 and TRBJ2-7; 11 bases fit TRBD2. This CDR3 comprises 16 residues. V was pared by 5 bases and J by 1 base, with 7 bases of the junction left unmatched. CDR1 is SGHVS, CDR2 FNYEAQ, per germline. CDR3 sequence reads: CASSRTGTSGSYEQYF. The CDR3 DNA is TGTGCCAGCAGCCGTACCGGGACTAGCGGATCCTACGAGCAGTACTTC.

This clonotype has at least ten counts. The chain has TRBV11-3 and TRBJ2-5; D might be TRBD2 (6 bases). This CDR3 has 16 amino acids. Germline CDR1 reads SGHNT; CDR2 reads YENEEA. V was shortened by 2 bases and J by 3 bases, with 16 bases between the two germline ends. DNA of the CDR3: TGTGCCAGCAGCTTAAGTTTAGGGACTCCTGAAGAGACCCAGTACTTC. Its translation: CASSLSLGTPEETQYF.

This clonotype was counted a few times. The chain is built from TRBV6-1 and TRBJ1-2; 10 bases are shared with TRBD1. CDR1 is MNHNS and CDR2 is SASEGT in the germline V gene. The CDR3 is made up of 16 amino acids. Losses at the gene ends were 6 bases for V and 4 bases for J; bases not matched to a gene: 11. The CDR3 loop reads CASSRNRGTGAYGYTF. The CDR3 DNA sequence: TGTGCCAGCAGCCGAAATCGAGGGACAGGGGCCTATGGCTACACCTTC.

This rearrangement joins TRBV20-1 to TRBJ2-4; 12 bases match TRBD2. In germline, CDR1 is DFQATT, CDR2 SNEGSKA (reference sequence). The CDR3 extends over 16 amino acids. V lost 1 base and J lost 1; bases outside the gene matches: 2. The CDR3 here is CSARGLAGGAKNIQYF. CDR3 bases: TGCAGTGCTAGAGGGCTAGCGGGGGGGGCCAAAAACATTCAGTACTTC.

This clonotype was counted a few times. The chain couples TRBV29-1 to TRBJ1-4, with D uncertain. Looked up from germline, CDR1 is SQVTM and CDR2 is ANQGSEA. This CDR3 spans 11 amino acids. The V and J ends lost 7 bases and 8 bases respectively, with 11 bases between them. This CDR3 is CSGTVSEKLFF. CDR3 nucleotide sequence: TGCAGCGGGACGGTATCGGAAAAACTGTTTTTT.

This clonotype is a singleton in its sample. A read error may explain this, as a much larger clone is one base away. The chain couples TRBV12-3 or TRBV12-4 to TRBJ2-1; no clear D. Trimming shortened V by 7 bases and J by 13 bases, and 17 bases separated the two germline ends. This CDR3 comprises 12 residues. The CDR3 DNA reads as TGTGCCAGCACCGGGCAGAAAGAGACCCAGTTCTTC. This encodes CASTGQKETQFF.

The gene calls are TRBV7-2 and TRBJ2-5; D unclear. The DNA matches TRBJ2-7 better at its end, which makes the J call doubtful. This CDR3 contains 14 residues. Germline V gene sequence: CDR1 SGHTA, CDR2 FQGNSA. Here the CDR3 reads CASSSRRHSDEQYF. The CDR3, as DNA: TGTGCCAGCAGCTCGCGCCGACACTCAGACGAGCAGTACTTC.

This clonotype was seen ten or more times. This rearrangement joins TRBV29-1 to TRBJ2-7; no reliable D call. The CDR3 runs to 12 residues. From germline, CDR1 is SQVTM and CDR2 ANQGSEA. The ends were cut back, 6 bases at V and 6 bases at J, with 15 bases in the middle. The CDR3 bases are TGCAGCGTCGCTGCTGGTCGGTCCGAGCAGTACTTC. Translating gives CSVAAGRSEQYF.

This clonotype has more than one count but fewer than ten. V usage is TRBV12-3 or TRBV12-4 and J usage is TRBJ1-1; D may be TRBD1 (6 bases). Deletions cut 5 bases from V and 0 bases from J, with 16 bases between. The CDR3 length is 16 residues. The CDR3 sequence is CASSPPSGAMNTEAFF. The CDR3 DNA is TGTGCCAGCAGTCCACCGTCAGGGGCTATGAACACTGAAGCTTTCTTT.

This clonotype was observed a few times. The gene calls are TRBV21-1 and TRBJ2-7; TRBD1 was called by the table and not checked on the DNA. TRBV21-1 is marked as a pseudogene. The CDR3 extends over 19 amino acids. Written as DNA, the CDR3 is TGTGCCAGCACCCTTTCTCCACCGGGACAGGGGCAAAGGCCCTACGAGCAGTACTTC. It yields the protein CASTLSPPGQGQRPYEQYF.

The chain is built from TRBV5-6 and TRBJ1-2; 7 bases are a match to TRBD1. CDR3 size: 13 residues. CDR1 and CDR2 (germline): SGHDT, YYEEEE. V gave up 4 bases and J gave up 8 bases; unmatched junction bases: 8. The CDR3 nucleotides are TGTGCCAGCAGCCGCGACAGGGCGCCGGGCTACACCTTC. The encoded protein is CASSRDRAPGYTF.

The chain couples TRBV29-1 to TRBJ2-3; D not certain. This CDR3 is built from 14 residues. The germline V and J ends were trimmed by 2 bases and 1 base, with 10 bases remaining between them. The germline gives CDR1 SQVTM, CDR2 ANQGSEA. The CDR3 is CSVEFRVRTDTQYF. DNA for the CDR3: TGCAGCGTTGAATTTAGGGTCCGCACAGATACGCAGTATTTT.

CDR3 bases: TGTGCCAGCAGGGGGTCGGCGGGACGGGGCTATGGCTACACCTTC. Translation: CASRGSAGRGYGYTF. The V gene is TRBV25-1, the J gene TRBJ1-2, with D possibly matching TRBD1 (5 bases). V lost 6 bases and J 4 bases, leaving 18 bases between the germline ends. The germline V gene has CDR1 MGHDK and CDR2 SYGVNS. This CDR3 has 15 residues.

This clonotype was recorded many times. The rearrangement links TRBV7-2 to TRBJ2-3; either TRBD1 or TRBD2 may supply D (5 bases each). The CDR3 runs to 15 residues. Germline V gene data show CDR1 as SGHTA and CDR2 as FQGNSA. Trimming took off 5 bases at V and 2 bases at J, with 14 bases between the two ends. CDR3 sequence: CASSLGPFDTDTQYF. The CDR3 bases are TGTGCCAGCAGCCTGGGACCGTTCGACACAGATACGCAGTATTTT.

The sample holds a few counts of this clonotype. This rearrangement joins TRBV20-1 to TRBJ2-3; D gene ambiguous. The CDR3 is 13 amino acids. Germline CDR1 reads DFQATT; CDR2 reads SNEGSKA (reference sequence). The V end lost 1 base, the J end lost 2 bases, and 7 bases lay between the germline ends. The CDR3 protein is CSARAGFTDTQYF. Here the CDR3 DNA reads TGCAGTGCTAGAGCCGGGTTCACAGATACGCAGTATTTT.